The 17 T cell receptor beta chains reported below all come from one sample, sequenced in a study of cytomegalovirus exposure and HLA in healthy donors. Only in-frame clones appear in the TCRdb table, and some are missing; sequencing was by immunoSEQ multiplex PCR. The sample has 150,000 to 200,000 clones; 86% are singletons. The sample was PBMCs. These TCRs come from a woman aged 25 to 39 in good health and CMV-seronegative.

V and J are TRBV10-3 and TRBJ2-7; D remains unclear. The CDR3 has 13 residues. V was cut by 6 bases and J by 1 base, with 10 bases left in between. The germline gives CDR1 ENHRY, CDR2 SYGVKD. CDR3 amino acids: CAISEVPSYEQYF. In nucleotides, the CDR3 is TGTGCCATCAGCGAAGTCCCTTCCTACGAGCAGTACTTC.

This clone was counted between two and nine times. The chain joins TRBV5-1 to TRBJ2-1; 8 bases map to TRBD2. The CDR3 contains 15 residues. V lost 2 bases and J lost 0; bases outside the gene matches: 1. Germline CDR1 reads SGHRS; CDR2 reads YFSETQ. The CDR3 spells CASSLSGSSYNEQFF. DNA of the CDR3: TGCGCCAGCAGCTTAAGCGGGAGCTCCTACAATGAGCAGTTCTTC.

The V gene is TRBV5-4, the J gene TRBJ1-1, with D tentatively TRBD1 (6 bases). V lost 2 bases and J lost 4, with 12 bases in between. Germline V gene lookup returns CDR1 SGHNT and CDR2 YYREEE (reference sequence). CDR3 length equals 14 residues. The CDR3 nucleotides are TGTGCCAGCAGCTTAAGGGGAGGGGGCACTGAAGCTTTCTTT. Its translation is CASSLRGGGTEAFF.

The gene calls are TRBV29-1 and TRBJ2-5; no clear D. V lost 3 bases to trimming and J lost 5 bases, with 7 bases between them. This CDR3 has 11 amino acids. CDR1 is SQVTM, CDR2 ANQGSEA, per germline. CDR3 nucleotide sequence: TGCAGCGTTGAGGCCCGGGAGACCCAGTACTTC. Its translation is CSVEARETQYF.

This clone was detected only once. The V and J genes are TRBV30 and TRBJ1-5; no reliable D call. Per the germline V gene, CDR1 is GTSNPN and CDR2 is SVGIG (reference sequence). The CDR3 length is 13 residues. V was shortened by 0 bases and J by 2 bases, with 5 bases between the two germline ends. The CDR3 loop is CAWSVAGNQPQHF. The CDR3 DNA reads as TGTGCCTGGAGTGTAGCGGGCAATCAGCCCCAGCATTTT.

The chain links TRBV4-2 to TRBJ1-1; a possible D gene is TRBD1 (6 bases). The germline gives CDR1 LGHNA, CDR2 YNFKEQ. The CDR3 spans 15 residues. V lost 0 bases, J lost 3 bases, and 11 bases lay in between. The CDR3 region is CASSQEGARDTEAFF. CDR3 DNA sequence: TGTGCCAGCAGCCAAGAGGGGGCTCGGGACACTGAAGCTTTCTTT.

The V and J genes are TRBV7-8 and TRBJ1-4; the match to TRBD1 covers 8 bases. The CDR3 contains 15 residues. V gave up 1 base and J gave up 7 bases; unmatched junction bases: 5. In germline, CDR1 is SGHVS, CDR2 FQNEAQ. The CDR3 loop is CASSLEAQGGEKLFF. CDR3 coding DNA: TGTGCCAGCAGCTTAGAGGCACAGGGGGGTGAAAAACTGTTTTTT.

The V and J genes are TRBV4-1 and TRBJ1-5; unclear D gene. Trimming took off 1 base at V and 8 bases at J, with 9 bases between the two ends. There are 13 residues in the CDR3. In germline, CDR1 is MGHRA, CDR2 YSYEKL. CDR3 sequence (DNA): TGCGCCAGCAGCCAAGTTCTCCCGGAGCCCCAGCATTTT. Translating gives CASSQVLPEPQHF.

This chain joins TRBV18 and TRBJ1-1; 8 bases map to TRBD1. This CDR3 spans 13 amino acids. Germline V gene sequence: CDR1 KGHSH, CDR2 LQKENI. V dropped 6 bases and J dropped 8; count of bases not matched to a gene: 8. The CDR3 coding sequence is TGTGCCAGCTCGACCGGGACAGGTCCGGAAGCTTTCTTT. Translated, it gives CASSTGTGPEAFF.

The V and J genes are TRBV9 and TRBJ2-3, with a weak D call TRBD2 (5 bases). CDR3 size: 12 residues. Germline V gene lookup returns CDR1 SGDLS and CDR2 YYNGEE. V shed 0 bases and J shed 9 bases, with 8 bases lying between them. CDR3: CASSVGPGTQYF. The CDR3 DNA sequence: TGTGCCAGCAGCGTAGGTCCGGGGACGCAGTATTTT. The variable domain in full, completed from reference TRBV9 and TRBJ2-3, reads DSGVTQTPKHLITATGQRVTLRCSPRSGDLSVYWYQQSLDQGLQFLIQYYNGEERAKGNILERFSAQQFPDLHSELNLSSLELGDSALYFCASSVGPGTQYFGPGTRLTVL.

The chain is built from TRBV18 and TRBJ2-3, with TRBD2 as a possible D gene (5 bases). The germline CDR1 and CDR2 sequences are KGHSH and LQKENI. The CDR3 runs to 15 residues. Trimming pared 5 bases from V and 5 bases from J, leaving 17 bases between. The CDR3: CASSSELDSVDTQYF. CDR3 coding DNA: TGTGCCAGCTCATCCGAACTAGATTCGGTAGATACGCAGTATTTT.

The CDR3 spells CASSRTGGKGGELFF. CDR3 nucleotide sequence: TGTGCCAGCAGTCGGACAGGGGGCAAGGGCGGGGAGCTGTTTTTT. The chain has TRBV28 and TRBJ2-2, with 11 bases identical to TRBD1. CDR1 and CDR2 from the germline V gene are MDHEN and SYDVKM. The CDR3 covers 15 residues. Trimming took 5 bases from V and 7 from J; bases not matched to a gene: 6.

The chain links TRBV10-3 to TRBJ2-7; 7 nucleotides align to TRBD1. The CDR3 sequence is 14 residues long. V was clipped by 6 bases and J by 9 bases; unmatched bases: 14. Germline CDR1 ENHRY, CDR2 SYGVKD. CDR3 nucleotide sequence: TGTGCCATCAGGATAGGGACAGCTGGGGACGGGCAGTACTTC. Translating gives CAIRIGTAGDGQYF.

The genes are TRBV18 and TRBJ2-4; 7 bases agree with TRBD1. Germline-derived CDR1 and CDR2 are KGHSH and LQKENI. The CDR3 totals 18 residues. V was clipped by 0 bases and J by 0 bases; unmatched bases: 8. The CDR3 DNA reads as TGTGCCAGCTCACCACCGCGGCCAGGGGGAGAAGCCAAAAACATTCAGTACTTC. Its protein product is CASSPPRPGGEAKNIQYF.

V and J are TRBV6-5 and TRBJ2-7; TRBD1 agrees at 9 bases. CDR3 length: 16 residues. J gave up 1 base and V 0 bases, and 4 bases lay outside the gene matches. The germline CDR1 and CDR2 sequences are MNHEY and SVGAGI. CDR3 sequence reads: CASSYSQGAVSYEQYF. Here the CDR3 DNA reads TGTGCCAGCAGTTACTCACAGGGGGCGGTATCCTACGAGCAGTACTTC.

This clone was recorded at least ten times. The V call is TRBV6-6, the J call TRBJ1-2; D gene unclear. CDR3 size: 13 residues. Germline CDR1 reads MNHNY; CDR2 reads SVGAGI (reference sequence). Trimming took 5 bases from V and 2 from J, leaving 9 bases between them. The CDR3, as DNA: TGTGCCAGCAGTCCCGGCTCCAACTATGGCTACACCTTC. Its protein product is CASSPGSNYGYTF.

The chain carries TRBV27 and TRBJ2-5, with D possibly being TRBD1 or TRBD2 (6 bases each). Germline V gene lookup returns CDR1 MNHEY and CDR2 SMNVEV (reference sequence). This CDR3 is built from 14 residues. Trimming took off 5 bases at V and 5 bases at J, with 15 bases between the two ends. The CDR3 DNA sequence: TGTGCCAGCAGTCCCGCTAGAGGGGGGGAGACCCAGTACTTC. Its protein is CASSPARGGETQYF.